Included here is one T cell receptor (beta chain) sequence, with context. The protocol was immunoSEQ multiplex PCR, while the TCRdb copy is restricted to in-frame clones and leaves out a portion. The table lists approximately 65,000 clones, around 93% of them singletons. The germline V and J ends were trimmed by 1 base and 4 bases, with 13 bases remaining between them. Germline V gene sequence: CDR1 MGHRA, CDR2 YSYEKL. This CDR3 region has 15 residues. This specimen comes from a study of blood T cell repertoires in COVID-19. For the study at large: Material from acute and convalescent COVID-19 was sourced from the United States, Italy and Spain. Sources were T cells, B-cell-depleted T cells, or PBMCs; the material itself was cDNA or gDNA.

The rearrangement uses TRBV4-1 and TRBJ1-2, with a weak D call TRBD1 (5 bases). The receptor was derived from a man between 70 and 80 years old with active COVID-19. Sequenced sample: peripheral blood. Here the CDR3 DNA reads TGCGCCAGCAGCCAAGTTCGCCCAGGGCTCTATGGCTACACCTTC. Its translation: CASSQVRPGLYGYTF.